This T cell receptor beta chain was identified in a study of cytomegalovirus exposure and HLA in healthy donors. Study results and limitations: Most sequenced TCRs were rare (though some public TCRs occurred in many donors). In an earlier analysis, in 587 donors, most V segments appeared productive either ~90% or ~30% of the time.

Germline CDR1 reads MNHNS; CDR2 reads SASEGT. This CDR3 is 14 amino acids long. J gave up 4 bases and V 10 bases, and 10 bases lay outside the gene matches. Turning to this clone: The antigen is undetermined.

PCR was performed using 60 Vbeta and 13 Jbeta primers. Sequencing was performed with immunoSEQ multiplex PCR; in TCRdb, only in-frame clones are kept and a portion is missing. The sample has over 200,000 clones, about 80% seen once. The chain carries TRBV6-1 and TRBJ2-3; TRBD2 agrees at 8 bases. The sequenced material came from PBMCs. The sequence came from a woman in her thirties or forties in good health and CMV-seropositive. The CDR3 coding sequence is TGTGCCACAAAGACGGGGGGGCGTTCAGATACGCAGTATTTT. Encoded protein: CATKTGGRSDTQYF.